This T cell receptor (beta chain) appears in the sequencing data of a study of tumor-infiltrating lymphocytes in oesophageal squamous cell carcinoma. TCRdb passed the PCR reads through MiXCR, listing each CDR3 protein once. Here the sample spans about 22,000 distinct CDR3 sequences, 36% being singletons. Germline V lookup: CDR1 SGHVS, CDR2 FQNEAQ. This CDR3 is 13 amino acids long. With respect to this clonotype: A junction end diverges from the germline sequence, so it may reflect a read error.

This sequence joins TRBV7-8 and TRBJ2-7, with TRBD1 matching over 8 bases. The material sequenced was esophageal tumor tissue. This receptor was taken from a male donor with esophageal squamous cell carcinoma. The CDR3 is CASSLGRTGKGFF. For the CDR3, the DNA is TGTGCCAGCAGCTTAGGCAGGACAGGGAAGGGGTTCTTC.